This TCR beta chain appears in the sequencing data of a study of shared clonotypes between healthy human individuals. Study as a whole: The study used three CD4 naive, three CD4 memory, two CD8 naive and one CD8 memory plate per donor.

The protocol was immunoSEQ multiplex PCR, while the TCRdb copy is restricted to in-frame clones and leaves out a portion. The sample lists about a million clones; approximately 80% were seen once. A CD45RA-negative memory subset and a CD45RA+ naive subset were separated from the CD4+ cells. CDR1 and CDR2 (germline): SQVTM, ANQGSEA. CDR3 size: 15 residues. J lost 2 bases, V lost 4 bases, and 7 bases had no gene match. This clone was detected once. The chain links TRBV29-1 to TRBJ2-7, with 11 bases aligning to TRBD2. The receptor's source is a man aged 18 to 35 in good health. Some clones in this sample may be carry-over from other donors' samples. The sequenced sample was memory CD4+ T cells from PBMCs. The subset was: CD45RA-negative fraction. The CDR3 DNA reads TGCAGCGTTGGCGGGGGACTAGCGGCGACCTACGAGCAGTACTTC. As protein: CSVGGGLAATYEQYF.